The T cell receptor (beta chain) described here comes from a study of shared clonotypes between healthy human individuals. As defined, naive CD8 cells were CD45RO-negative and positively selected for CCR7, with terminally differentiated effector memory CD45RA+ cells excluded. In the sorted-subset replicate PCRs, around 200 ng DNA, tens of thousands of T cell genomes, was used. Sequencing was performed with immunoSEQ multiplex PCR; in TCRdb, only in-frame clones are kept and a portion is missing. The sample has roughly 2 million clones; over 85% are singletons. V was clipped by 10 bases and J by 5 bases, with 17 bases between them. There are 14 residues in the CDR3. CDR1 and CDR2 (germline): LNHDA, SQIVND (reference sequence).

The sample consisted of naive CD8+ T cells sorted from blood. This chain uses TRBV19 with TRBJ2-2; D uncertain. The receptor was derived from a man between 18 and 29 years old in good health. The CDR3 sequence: CATSYIVMTGELFF. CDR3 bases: TGTGCCACCTCGTATATAGTTATGACCGGGGAGCTGTTTTTT. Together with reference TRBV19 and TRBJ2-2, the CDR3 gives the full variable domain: DGGITQSPKYLFRKEGQNVTLSCEQNLNHDAMYWYRQDPGQGLRLIYYSQIVNDFQKGDIAEGYSVSREKKESFPLTVTSAQKNPTAFYLCATSYIVMTGELFFGEGSRLTVL.